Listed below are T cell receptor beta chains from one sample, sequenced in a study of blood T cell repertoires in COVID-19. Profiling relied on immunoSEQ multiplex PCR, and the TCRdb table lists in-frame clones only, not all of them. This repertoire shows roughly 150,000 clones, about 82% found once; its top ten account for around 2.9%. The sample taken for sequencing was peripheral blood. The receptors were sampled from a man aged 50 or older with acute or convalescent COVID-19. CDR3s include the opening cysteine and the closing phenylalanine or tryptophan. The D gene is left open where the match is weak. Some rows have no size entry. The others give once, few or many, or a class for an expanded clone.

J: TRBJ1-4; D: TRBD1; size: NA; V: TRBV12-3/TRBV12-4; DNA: TGTGCCAGCAGTCCGACAGGGGAAAGAAAACTGTTTTTT; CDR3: CASSPTGERKLFF
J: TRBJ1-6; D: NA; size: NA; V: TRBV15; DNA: TGTGCCACCAGCAGAGTTGGAGGGGAGCTAAATAATTCACCCCTCCACTTT; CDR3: CATSRVGGELNNSPLHF
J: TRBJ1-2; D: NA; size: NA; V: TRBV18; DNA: TGTGCCAGCTCACCACCTAATCAGGGATGGGGCTATGGCTACACCTTC; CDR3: CASSPPNQGWGYGYTF
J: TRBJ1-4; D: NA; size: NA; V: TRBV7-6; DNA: TGTGCCAGCAGCCCTTTCTCGGGTAGGATGGATGAAAAACTGTTTTTT; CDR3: CASSPFSGRMDEKLFF
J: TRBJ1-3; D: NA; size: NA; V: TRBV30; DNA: TGTGCCTGGAACCGGGGCTCTGGAAACACCATATATTTT; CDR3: CAWNRGSGNTIYF
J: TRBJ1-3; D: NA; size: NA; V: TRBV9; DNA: TGTGCCAGCAGCGTAGGAGGAGGTTCTGGAAACACCATATATTTT; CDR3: CASSVGGGSGNTIYF
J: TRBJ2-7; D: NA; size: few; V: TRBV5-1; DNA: TGCGCCAGCAGCTTGGCGGTGGGCGATAGCGAGCAGTACTTC; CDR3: CASSLAVGDSEQYF
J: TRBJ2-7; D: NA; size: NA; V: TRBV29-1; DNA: TGCAGCCTCAGAGGCGCTAGCTCCTACGAGCAGTACTTC; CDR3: CSLRGASSYEQYF
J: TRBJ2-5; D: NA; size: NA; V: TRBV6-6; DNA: TGTGCCAGCAGCTCCGTGTCCCAGTACTTC; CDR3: CASSSVSQYF
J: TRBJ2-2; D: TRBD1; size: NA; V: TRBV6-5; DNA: TGTGCCAGCAGTTACAATGACAGGGGGCGGGTGGAGCTGTTTTTT; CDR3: CASSYNDRGRVELFF
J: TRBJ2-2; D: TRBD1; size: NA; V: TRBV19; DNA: TGTGCCAGTAGTATCCAGGGGGTTGGTACCGGGGAGCTGTTTTTT; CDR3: CASSIQGVGTGELFF
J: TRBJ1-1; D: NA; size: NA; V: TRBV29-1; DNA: TGCAGCACCTCAGGGTTGATCACTGAAGCTTTCTTT; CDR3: CSTSGLITEAFF
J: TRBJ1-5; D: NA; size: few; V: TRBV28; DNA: TGTGCCAGCAGTTCAGGACAGACGGGCAATCAGCCCCAGCATTTT; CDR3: CASSSGQTGNQPQHF
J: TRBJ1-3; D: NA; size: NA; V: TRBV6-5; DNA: TGTGCCAGCAGCCCCGTCGGGGAGAACACCATATATTTT; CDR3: CASSPVGENTIYF
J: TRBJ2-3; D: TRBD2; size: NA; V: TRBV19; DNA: TGTGCCAGTAGTCTGGGACTAGCCTTATTCACAGATACGCAGTATTTT; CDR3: CASSLGLALFTDTQYF
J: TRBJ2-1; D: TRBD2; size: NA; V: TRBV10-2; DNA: TGCGCCAGCAGGGGACTAGGTGGGTCCTACAATGAGCAGTTCTTC; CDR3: CASRGLGGSYNEQFF
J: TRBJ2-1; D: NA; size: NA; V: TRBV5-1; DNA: TGCGCCAGCAGCTTGGGGGCAGGGTACAATGAGCAGTTCTTC; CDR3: CASSLGAGYNEQFF
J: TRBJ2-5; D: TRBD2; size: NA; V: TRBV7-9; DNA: TGTGCCAGCAGCTTCGCGCTAGCGGGAGTGGGGTGGGAGACCCAGTACTTC; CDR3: CASSFALAGVGWETQYF
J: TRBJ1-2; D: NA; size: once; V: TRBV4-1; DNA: TGCGCCAGCAGCCTAATTTCGGAGGATTTGATCTATGGCTACACCTTC; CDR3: CASSLISEDLIYGYTF
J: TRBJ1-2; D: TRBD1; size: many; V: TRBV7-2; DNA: TGTGCCAGCAGCTTAGGGGGACAGGGTCTAAGCTACACCTTC; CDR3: CASSLGGQGLSYTF
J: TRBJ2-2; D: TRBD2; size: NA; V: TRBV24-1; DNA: TGTGCCACCAGTGCCCAGACTAGCGGGAGTGGGGAGCTGTTTTTT; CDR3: CATSAQTSGSGELFF
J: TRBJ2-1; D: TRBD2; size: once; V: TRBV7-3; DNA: TGTGCCAGCAGCTTGGCACGGGAGGGCCGCACAATAGAGCAGTTCTTC; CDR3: CASSLAREGRTIEQFF
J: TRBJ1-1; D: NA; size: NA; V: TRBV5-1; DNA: TGCGCCAGCAGCTTGGCCGGGAGCATGAACACTGAAGCTTTCTTT; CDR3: CASSLAGSMNTEAFF
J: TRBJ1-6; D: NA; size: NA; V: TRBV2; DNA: TGTGCCAGCAGTCGACCGACAGGAGTCTCACCCCTCCACTTT; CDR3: CASSRPTGVSPLHF